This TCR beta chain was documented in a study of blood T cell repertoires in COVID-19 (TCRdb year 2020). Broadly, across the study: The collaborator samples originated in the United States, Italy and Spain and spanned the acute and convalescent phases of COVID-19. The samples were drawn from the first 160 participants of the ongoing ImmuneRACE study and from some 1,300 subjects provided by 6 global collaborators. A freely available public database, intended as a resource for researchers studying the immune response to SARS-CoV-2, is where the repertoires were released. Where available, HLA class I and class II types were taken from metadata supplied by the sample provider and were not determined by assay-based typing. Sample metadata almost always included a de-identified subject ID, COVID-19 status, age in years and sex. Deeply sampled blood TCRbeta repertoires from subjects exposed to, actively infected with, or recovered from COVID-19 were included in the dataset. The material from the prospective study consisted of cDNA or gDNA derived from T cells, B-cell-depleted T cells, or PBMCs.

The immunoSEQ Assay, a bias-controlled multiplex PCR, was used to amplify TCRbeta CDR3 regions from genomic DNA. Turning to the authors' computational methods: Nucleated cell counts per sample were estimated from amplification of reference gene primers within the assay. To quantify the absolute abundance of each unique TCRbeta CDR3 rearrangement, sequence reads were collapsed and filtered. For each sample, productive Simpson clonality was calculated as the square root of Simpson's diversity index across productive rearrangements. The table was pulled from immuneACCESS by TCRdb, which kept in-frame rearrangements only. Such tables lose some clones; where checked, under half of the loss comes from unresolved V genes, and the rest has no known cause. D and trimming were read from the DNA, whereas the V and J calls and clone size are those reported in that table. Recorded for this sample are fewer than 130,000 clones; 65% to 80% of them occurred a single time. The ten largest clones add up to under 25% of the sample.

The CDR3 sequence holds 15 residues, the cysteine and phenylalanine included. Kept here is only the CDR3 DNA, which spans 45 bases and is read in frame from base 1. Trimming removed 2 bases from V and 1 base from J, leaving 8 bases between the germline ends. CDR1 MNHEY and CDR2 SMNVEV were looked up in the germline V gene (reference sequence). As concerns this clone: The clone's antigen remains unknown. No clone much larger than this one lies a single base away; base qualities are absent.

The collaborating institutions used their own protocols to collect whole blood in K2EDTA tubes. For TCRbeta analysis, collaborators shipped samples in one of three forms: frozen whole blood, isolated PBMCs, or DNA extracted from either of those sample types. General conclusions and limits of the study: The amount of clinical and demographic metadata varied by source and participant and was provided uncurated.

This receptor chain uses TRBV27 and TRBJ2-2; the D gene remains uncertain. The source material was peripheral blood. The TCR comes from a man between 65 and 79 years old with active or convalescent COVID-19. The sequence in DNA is TGTGCCAGCAGTTTACGGGTGGGGAACACCGGGGAGCTGTTTTTT. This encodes CASSLRVGNTGELFF.